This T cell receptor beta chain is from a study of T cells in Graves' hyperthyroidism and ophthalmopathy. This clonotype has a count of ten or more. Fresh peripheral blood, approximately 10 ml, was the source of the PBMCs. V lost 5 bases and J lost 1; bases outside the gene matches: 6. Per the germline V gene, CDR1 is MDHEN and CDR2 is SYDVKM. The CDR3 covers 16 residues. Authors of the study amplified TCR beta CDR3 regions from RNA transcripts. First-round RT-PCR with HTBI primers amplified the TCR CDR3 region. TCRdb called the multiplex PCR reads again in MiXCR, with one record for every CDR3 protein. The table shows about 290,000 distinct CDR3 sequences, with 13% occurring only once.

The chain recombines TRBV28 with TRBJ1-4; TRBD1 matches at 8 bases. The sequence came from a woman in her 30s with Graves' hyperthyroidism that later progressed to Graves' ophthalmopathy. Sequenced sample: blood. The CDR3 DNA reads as TGTGCCAGCAGTCAGACGACAGGGGTAACTAATGAAAAACTGTTTTTT. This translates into CASSQTTGVTNEKLFF. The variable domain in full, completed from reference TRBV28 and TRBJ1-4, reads DVKVTQSSRYLVKRTGEKVFLECVQDMDHENMFWYRQDPGLGLRLIYFSYDVKMKEKGDIPEGYSVSREKKERFSLILESASTNQTSMYLCASSQTTGVTNEKLFFGSGTQLSVL.